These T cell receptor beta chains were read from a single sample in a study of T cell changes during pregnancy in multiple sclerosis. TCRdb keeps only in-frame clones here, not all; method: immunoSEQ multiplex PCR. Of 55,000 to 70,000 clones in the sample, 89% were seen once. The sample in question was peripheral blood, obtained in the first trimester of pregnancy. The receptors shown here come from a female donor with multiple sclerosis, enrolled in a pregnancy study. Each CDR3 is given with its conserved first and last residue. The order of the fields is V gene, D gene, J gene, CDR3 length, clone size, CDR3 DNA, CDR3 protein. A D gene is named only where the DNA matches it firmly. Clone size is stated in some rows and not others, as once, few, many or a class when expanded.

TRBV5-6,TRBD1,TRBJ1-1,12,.,TGTGCCAGCAGCTCAGGACAGGTGTTAGCTTTCTTT,CASSSGQVLAFF
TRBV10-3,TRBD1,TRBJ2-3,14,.,TGTGCCATCAGTCCGGGACAGGGGCCCGATACGCAGTATTTT,CAISPGQGPDTQYF
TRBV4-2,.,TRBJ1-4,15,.,TGTGCCAGCAGCCAAGGGATCAGCCGGGGGGAAAAACTGTTTTTT,CASSQGISRGEKLFF
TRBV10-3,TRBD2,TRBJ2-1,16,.,TGTGCCATCAGTGTTGAGGTAGCGGGAGCATACAATGAGCAGTTCTTC,CAISVEVAGAYNEQFF
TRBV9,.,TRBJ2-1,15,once,TGTGCCAGCAGGGGGGACATTAACTCCTACAATGAGCAGTTCTTC,CASRGDINSYNEQFF
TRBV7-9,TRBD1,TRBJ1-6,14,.,TGTGCCAGCAGCTTGGACAGGGATAATTCACCCCTCCACTTT,CASSLDRDNSPLHF
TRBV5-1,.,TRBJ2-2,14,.,TGCGCCAGCAGCTCATTCCCGAACACCGGGGAGCTGTTTTTT,CASSSFPNTGELFF
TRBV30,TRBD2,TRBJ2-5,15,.,TGTGCCTGGAGTGGTCTAGCGGGGGGCCCTCGGACCCAGTACTTC,CAWSGLAGGPRTQYF
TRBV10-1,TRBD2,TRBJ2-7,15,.,TGCGCCAGCAGTGAACCGCGGGGGAACACCTACGAGCAGTACTTC,CASSEPRGNTYEQYF
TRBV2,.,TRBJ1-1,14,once,TGTGCCAGCAGTGGACACAGGGTTGATACTGAAGCTTTCTTT,CASSGHRVDTEAFF
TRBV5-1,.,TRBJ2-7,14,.,TGCGCCAGCAGCTTGGACGGACAGTACTACGAGCAGTACTTC,CASSLDGQYYEQYF
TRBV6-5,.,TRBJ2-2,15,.,TGTGCCAGCAGTTACTCGGCTAGTGCACCCGGGGAGCTGTTTTTT,CASSYSASAPGELFF
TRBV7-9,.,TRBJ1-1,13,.,TGTGCCAGCAGCTTGAGCGGGAACACTGAAGCTTTCTTT,CASSLSGNTEAFF
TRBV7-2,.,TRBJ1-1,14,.,TGTGCCAGCAGCTGGAGTAGGTGGAACACTGAAGCTTTCTTT,CASSWSRWNTEAFF
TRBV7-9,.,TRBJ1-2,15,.,TGTGCCAGCAGCTTAGCGGGGTACGGGAGAGATGGCTACACCTTC,CASSLAGYGRDGYTF
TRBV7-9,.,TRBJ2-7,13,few,TGTGCCAGCAGCTTAAGTGCAGGATCCGAGCAGTACTTC,CASSLSAGSEQYF
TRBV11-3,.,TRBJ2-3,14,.,TGTGCCAGCAGCAACAGGGCCAACACAGATACGCAGTATTTT,CASSNRANTDTQYF
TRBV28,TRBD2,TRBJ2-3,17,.,TGTGCCAGCAGTACTCCCCTCGGACTAGCGGACACAGATACGCAGTATTTT,CASSTPLGLADTDTQYF
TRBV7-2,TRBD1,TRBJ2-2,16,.,TGTGCCAGCAGCCTCACAGGGGGATCGAACACCGGGGAGCTGTTTTTT,CASSLTGGSNTGELFF
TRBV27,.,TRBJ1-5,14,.,TGTGCCAGCAGTGACAGATATAGCAATCAGCCCCAGCATTTT,CASSDRYSNQPQHF
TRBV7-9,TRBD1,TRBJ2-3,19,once,TGTGCCAGCACCCTAGGGGTGTTACTGGGACAGGGGATCCCAGATACGCAGTATTTT,CASTLGVLLGQGIPDTQYF
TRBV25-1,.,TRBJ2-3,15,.,TGTGCCAGCAGTCCCCCCGGTGAGGGAGAAGATACGCAGTATTTT,CASSPPGEGEDTQYF
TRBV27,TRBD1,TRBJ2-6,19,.,TGTGCCAGCAGCCCTGTGGGGACAGGGAATCCAGCTGGGGCCAACGTCCTGACTTTC,CASSPVGTGNPAGANVLTF
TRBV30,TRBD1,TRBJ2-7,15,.,TGTGCCTTCCGGGACAGGGCTTTAAAGATCTACGAGCAGTACTTC,CAFRDRALKIYEQYF
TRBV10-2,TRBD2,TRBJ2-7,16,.,TGCGCCAGCACCCCCTTAGCGGGAGGCGTCTCCTACGAGCAGTACTTC,CASTPLAGGVSYEQYF
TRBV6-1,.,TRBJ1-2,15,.,TGTGCCAGCAGTGGAACAGCGGTAGCTAACTATGGCTACACCTTC,CASSGTAVANYGYTF
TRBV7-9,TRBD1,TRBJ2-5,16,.,TGTGCCAGCAGCTTCCTGGGGACAGGGGGTGAGGAGACCCAGTACTTC,CASSFLGTGGEETQYF
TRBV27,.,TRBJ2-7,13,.,TGTGCCACCTCTCTCGGAGGACTCTACGAGCAGTACTTC,CATSLGGLYEQYF
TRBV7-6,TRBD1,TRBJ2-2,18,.,TGTGCCAGCAGCTTAGTACCCCGGACAGGGGATGGGGCCGGGGAGCTGTTTTTT,CASSLVPRTGDGAGELFF
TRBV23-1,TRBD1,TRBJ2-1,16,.,TGCGCCAGCAGTCAACCGGACAGGGGGTCCTACAATGAGCAGTTCTTC,CASSQPDRGSYNEQFF
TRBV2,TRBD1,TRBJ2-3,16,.,TGTGCCAGTACACGACAGAGACAGGGTGCATTAGATACGCAGTATTTT,CASTRQRQGALDTQYF
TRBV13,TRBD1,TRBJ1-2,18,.,TGTGCCAGCAGCAAGACAGGGGCGTGGGATAGGGCTAACTATGGCTACACCTTC,CASSKTGAWDRANYGYTF
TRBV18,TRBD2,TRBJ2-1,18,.,TGTGCCAGCTCACCACGGGGGACTAGCGGGAGGGCCTCCGATGAGCAGTTCTTC,CASSPRGTSGRASDEQFF
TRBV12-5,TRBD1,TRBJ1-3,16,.,TGTGCTAGTGTTAAACCAGATCCGGGACAGCAAAACACCATATATTTT,CASVKPDPGQQNTIYF
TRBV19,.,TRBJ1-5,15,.,TGTGCCAGTAGCCGAGGGTCTGAGTATGTTCAGCCCCAGCATTTT,CASSRGSEYVQPQHF
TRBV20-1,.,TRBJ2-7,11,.,TGCAGTGCGCGACGGGTCAACGAGCAGTACTTC,CSARRVNEQYF
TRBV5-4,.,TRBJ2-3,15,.,TGTGCCAGCAGCTTGGGGGCTTGGAGCACAGATACGCAGTATTTT,CASSLGAWSTDTQYF
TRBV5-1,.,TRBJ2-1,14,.,TGCGCCAGCAGCTGGGGGGACAGCTACAATGAGCAGTTCTTC,CASSWGDSYNEQFF
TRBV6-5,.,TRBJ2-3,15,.,TGTGCCAGCAGTTACGGGGCGGGGATTGGTGGTACGCAGTATTTT,CASSYGAGIGGTQYF
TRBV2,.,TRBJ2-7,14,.,TGTGCCAGCAGTGAAGCTCTCCTAGACTACGAGCAGTACTTC,CASSEALLDYEQYF
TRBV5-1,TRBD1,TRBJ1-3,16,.,TGCGCCAGCAGCTGGACCGGGACAGGGATTGGAAACACCATATATTTT,CASSWTGTGIGNTIYF
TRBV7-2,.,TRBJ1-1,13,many,TGTGCCAGCGGCATTAAGGGAGGTCCTGAAGCTTTCTTT,CASGIKGGPEAFF
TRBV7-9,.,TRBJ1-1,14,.,TGTGCCAGCAGCTTAGGGTCAGGAAGGACTGAAGCTTTCTTT,CASSLGSGRTEAFF
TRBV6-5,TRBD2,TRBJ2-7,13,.,TGTGCCAGCAGTTACGCGGGAGGGCAAGAGCAGTACTTC,CASSYAGGQEQYF
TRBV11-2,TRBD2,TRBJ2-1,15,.,TGTGCCAGCAGCTCCGCTAGCGGGAGGGCCCGTGAGCAGTTCTTC,CASSSASGRAREQFF
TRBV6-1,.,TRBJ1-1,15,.,TGTGCCAGCAGTGAAGTCCTGGACAAGAACACTGAAGCTTTCTTT,CASSEVLDKNTEAFF
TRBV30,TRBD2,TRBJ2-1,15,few,TGTGCCTGGAGTGAGCAGGGACTAGCGGGGGGGTTACAGTTCTTC,CAWSEQGLAGGLQFF
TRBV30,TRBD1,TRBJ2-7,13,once,TGTGCCTGGGACCGGGACAGAACCTACGAGCAGTACTTC,CAWDRDRTYEQYF
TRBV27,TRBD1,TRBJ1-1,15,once,TGTGCCAGCAGTTTGGGGACAGGGGGGAACACTGAAGCTTTCTTT,CASSLGTGGNTEAFF
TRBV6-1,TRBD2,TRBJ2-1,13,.,TGTGCCAGCAGCCGGACTAGTAACAATGAGCAGTTCTTC,CASSRTSNNEQFF
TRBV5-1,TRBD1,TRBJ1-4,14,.,TGCGCCAGCAGCCGGGGACAGGCCAATGAAAAACTGTTTTTT,CASSRGQANEKLFF
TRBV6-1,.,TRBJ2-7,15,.,TGTGCCAGCAGTGAAGCGTCCGGGAGTATCCACGAGCAGTACTTC,CASSEASGSIHEQYF
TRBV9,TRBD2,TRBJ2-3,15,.,TGTGCCAGCAGCGTAGATACTAGCGGGGGGTATACGCAGTATTTT,CASSVDTSGGYTQYF
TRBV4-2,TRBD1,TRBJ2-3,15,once,TGTGCCAGCAGCCAAGACGGGACAGGGAGAGATACGCAGTATTTT,CASSQDGTGRDTQYF
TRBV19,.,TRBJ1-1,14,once,TGTGCCAGTAGTATACAGGCAGCAGGGACTGAAGCTTTCTTT,CASSIQAAGTEAFF